Below, one T cell receptor (beta chain) is given with its context. Its antigen is unidentified. V was pared by 7 bases and J by 4 bases, with 13 bases between. The CDR3 loop spans 13 amino acids. The data were obtained in a study of naive and memory T cell subsets. CD8 T cells were positively selected from what remained after CD4 positive selection. Both TRBC1 and TRBC2 were covered by a beta constant-region primer of two equimolar oligonucleotides. Ligated cDNA was amplified by four rounds of PCR with nested alpha and beta constant-region primers and SP2. One entry per CDR3 protein, called by TCRdb with MiXCR from the UMI-ligation and nested PCR reads. The repertoire includes 98,000 or so distinct CDR3 sequences, 10% to 12% of them detected once, and 0.12% to 0.15% sits in the top ten. Study-wide findings and caveats: Gini index rose across naive, CM, EM and EMRA in CD4 and CD8. Especially in CD8 cells, naive repertoires contained a few larger clonotypes, possibly CD45RA-re-expressing memory cells. Activation and differentiation may alter RNA-based TCR counts. Over 85% of naive TCR sequences appeared only once, unlike memory subsets.

Sequenced input: naive CD4+ T cells from blood. The receptor comes from a human donor in good health. This chain uses TRBV12-3 or TRBV12-4 with TRBJ1-2; D not resolved. The CDR3 DNA follows: TGTGCCAGCACCCTCTCGGGGAGCTATGGCTACACCTTC. Amino acid sequence: CASTLSGSYGYTF.